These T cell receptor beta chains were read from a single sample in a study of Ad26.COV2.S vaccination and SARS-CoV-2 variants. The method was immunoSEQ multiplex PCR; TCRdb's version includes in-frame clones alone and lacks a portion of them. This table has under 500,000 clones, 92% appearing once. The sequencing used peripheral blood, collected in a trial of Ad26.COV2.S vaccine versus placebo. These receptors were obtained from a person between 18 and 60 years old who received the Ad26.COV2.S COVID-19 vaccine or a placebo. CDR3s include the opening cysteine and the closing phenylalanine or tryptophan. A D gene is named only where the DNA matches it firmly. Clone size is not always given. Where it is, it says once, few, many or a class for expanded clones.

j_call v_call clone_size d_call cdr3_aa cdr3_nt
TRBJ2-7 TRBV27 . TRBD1 CASSLSGTGAYYEQYF TGTGCCAGCAGTTTATCTGGGACAGGGGCCTACTACGAGCAGTACTTC
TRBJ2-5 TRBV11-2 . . CASSSNVGQRETQYF TGTGCCAGCAGCTCCAACGTCGGGCAGAGAGAGACCCAGTACTTC
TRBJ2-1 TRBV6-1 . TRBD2 CASSESLVAGGRYNEQFF TGTGCCAGCAGTGAATCCTTGGTAGCGGGGGGGCGATACAATGAGCAGTTCTTC
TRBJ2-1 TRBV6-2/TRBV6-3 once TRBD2 CASSQPFGQAGEKQFF TGTGCCAGCAGCCAACCATTCGGGCAAGCGGGGGAAAAGCAGTTCTTC
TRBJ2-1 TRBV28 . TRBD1 CASSLTGQSYNEQFF TGTGCCAGCAGTTTGACGGGACAGAGTTACAATGAGCAGTTCTTC
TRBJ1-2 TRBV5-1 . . CASSFRAGVDGYTF TGCGCCAGCAGCTTCCGGGCAGGGGTGGATGGCTACACCTTC
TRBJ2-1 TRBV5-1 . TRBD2 CASSLGGGSVNEQFF TGCGCCAGCAGCTTGGGCGGGGGGTCTGTGAATGAGCAGTTCTTC
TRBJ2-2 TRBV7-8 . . CASSRPRGTVDTGELFF TGTGCCAGCAGCCGACCAAGGGGAACGGTTGACACCGGGGAGCTGTTTTTT
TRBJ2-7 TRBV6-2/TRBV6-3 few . CASSYLRATTLGEQYF TGTGCCAGCAGTTACCTCCGGGCCACTACCCTTGGGGAGCAGTACTTC
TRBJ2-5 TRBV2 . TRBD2 CASKLRGARETQYF TGTGCCAGCAAACTGCGGGGGGCTAGAGAGACCCAGTACTTC
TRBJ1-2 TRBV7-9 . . CASSFSAAGLDYGYTF TGTGCCAGCAGCTTTTCGGCGGCAGGCCTCGACTATGGCTACACCTTC
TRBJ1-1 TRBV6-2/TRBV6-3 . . CASSYENRVGNTEAFF TGTGCCAGCAGTTACGAAAACAGGGTGGGGAACACTGAAGCTTTCTTT
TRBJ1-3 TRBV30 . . CAWSVSSTIYF TGTGCCTGGAGTGTATCCTCCACCATATATTTT
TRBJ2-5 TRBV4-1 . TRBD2 CASSQIAGGLQETQYF TGCGCCAGCAGCCAAATAGCGGGGGGTCTCCAAGAGACCCAGTACTTC
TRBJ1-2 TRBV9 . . CASSPSPGVYGYTF TGTGCCAGCAGCCCCTCACCGGGGGTCTATGGCTACACCTTC
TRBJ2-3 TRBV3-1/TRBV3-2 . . CASSQDSRRDTQYF TGTGCCAGCAGCCAAGATTCTAGGAGGGATACGCAGTATTTT
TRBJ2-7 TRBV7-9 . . CASSYTATNYEQYF TGTGCCAGCAGCTACACAGCGACGAACTACGAGCAGTACTTC
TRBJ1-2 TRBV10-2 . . CASSEWGYGYTF TGCGCCAGCAGTGAATGGGGTTATGGCTACACCTTC
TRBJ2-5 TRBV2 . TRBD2 CASRTSGLQETQYF TGTGCCAGCAGGACTAGCGGTCTCCAAGAGACCCAGTACTTC
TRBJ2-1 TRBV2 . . CASSGGEQFF TGTGCCAGCAGTGGAGGGGAGCAGTTCTTC
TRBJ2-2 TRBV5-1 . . CASSLSGAGELFF TGCGCCAGCAGTCTATCCGGGGCCGGGGAGCTGTTTTTT
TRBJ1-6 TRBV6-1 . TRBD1 CASSHRGRRDSPLHF TGTGCCAGCAGTCACAGGGGGCGTCGGGATTCACCCCTCCACTTT
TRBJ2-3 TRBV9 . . CASSPAATDTQYF TGTGCCAGCAGCCCAGCAGCGACAGATACGCAGTATTTT
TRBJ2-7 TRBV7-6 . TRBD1 CASSSQAGQGPYEQYF TGTGCCAGCAGCTCACAGGCTGGACAGGGCCCCTACGAGCAGTACTTC